This is a list of T cell receptor beta chains from one sample in a study of Tregs in tolerant kidney transplant recipients. Generated by immunoSEQ multiplex PCR, the TCRdb table keeps only in-frame clones and is missing some. The data show 50,000 or so clones, about 90% seen once. The sequenced sample was Tregs from blood. The receptors originated from a human donor in good health. The CDR3 runs from the conserved cysteine through the conserved F or W. Fields, in order: V gene, J gene, clone size, CDR3 protein. Size is omitted from some rows. Given values are once, few, many or a class for expanded clones.

>TRBV18|TRBJ2-3|NA
CASSPQGSSTDTQYF
>TRBV10-3|NA|NA
CAISDGGRGSYEQYF
>TRBV5-1|TRBJ2-2|NA
CASSLAQLVGELFF
>TRBV5-1|TRBJ2-1|NA
CASSPTGTYNEQFF
>TRBV6-1|TRBJ1-4|NA
CASSREGASEKLFF
>TRBV5-1|TRBJ2-7|NA
CASGDTYEQYF
>TRBV4-1|TRBJ2-7|NA
CASRGDSLGQYF
>TRBV6-1|TRBJ1-1|few
CASSDRGRNTEAFF
>TRBV5-1|TRBJ1-2|NA
CASSYDLTNYGYTF
>TRBV6-1|TRBJ1-5|NA
CASSDDRGHQPQHF
>TRBV2|TRBJ2-3|few
CASRGLDSTDTQYF
>TRBV18|TRBJ2-1|NA
CASSPILQGGNEQFF
>TRBV9|TRBJ2-2|once
CASSLLPLVEGRGELFF
>TRBV18|TRBJ1-3|NA
CASSPDRATGNTIYF
>TRBV9|TRBJ1-1|NA
CASSVGMGHSPAFF
>TRBV15|TRBJ2-7|NA
CATSREAGGYEQYF
>TRBV4-1|TRBJ1-5|NA
CASSQLQGALNQPQHF
>TRBV11-3|TRBJ1-1|NA
CASSLLGTGAFF
>TRBV19|TRBJ1-2|once
CASGDYGYTF
>TRBV6-1|TRBJ1-5|NA
CASSGDQPQHF
>TRBV2|TRBJ2-7|NA
CASSPRAPYEQYF
>TRBV6-6|NA|NA
CASTRTDSYEQYF
>TRBV5-1|TRBJ2-3|NA
CASSPVSPDTQYF
>TRBV2|TRBJ1-2|NA
CASRLTYGYTF
>TRBV19|TRBJ1-1|NA
CASSISRPEAFF